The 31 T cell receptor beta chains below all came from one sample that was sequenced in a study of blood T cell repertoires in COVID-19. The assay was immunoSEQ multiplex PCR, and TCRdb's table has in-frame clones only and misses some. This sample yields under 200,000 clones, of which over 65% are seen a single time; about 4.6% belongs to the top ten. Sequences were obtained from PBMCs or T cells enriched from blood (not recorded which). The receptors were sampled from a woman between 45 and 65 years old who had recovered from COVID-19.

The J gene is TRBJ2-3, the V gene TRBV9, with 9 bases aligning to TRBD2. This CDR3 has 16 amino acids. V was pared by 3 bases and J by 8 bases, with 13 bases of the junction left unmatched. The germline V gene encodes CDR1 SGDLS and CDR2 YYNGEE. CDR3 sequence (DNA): TGTGCCAGCAGCGAGACTACAGCGGGGGGTCCCGGTACGCAGTATTTT. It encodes CASSETTAGGPGTQYF.

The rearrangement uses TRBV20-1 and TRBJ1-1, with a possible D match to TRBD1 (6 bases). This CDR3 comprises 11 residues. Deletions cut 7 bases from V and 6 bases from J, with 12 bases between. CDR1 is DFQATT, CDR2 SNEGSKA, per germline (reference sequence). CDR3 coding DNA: TGCAGTGGAAGACAGGACTCTGAAGCTTTCTTT. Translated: CSGRQDSEAFF.

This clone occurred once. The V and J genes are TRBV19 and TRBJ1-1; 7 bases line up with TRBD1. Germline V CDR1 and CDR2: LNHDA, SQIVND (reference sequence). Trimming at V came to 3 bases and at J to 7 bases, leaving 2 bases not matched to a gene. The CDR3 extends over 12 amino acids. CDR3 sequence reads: CASSIYRGEAFF. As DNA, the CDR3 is TGTGCCAGTAGTATCTACAGGGGTGAAGCTTTCTTT.

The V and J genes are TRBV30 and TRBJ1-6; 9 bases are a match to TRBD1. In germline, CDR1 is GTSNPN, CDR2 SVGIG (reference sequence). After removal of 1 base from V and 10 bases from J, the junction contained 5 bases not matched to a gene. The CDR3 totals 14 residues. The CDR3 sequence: CAWSDRGPGSPLHF. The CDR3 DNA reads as TGTGCCTGGAGTGACAGGGGGCCGGGATCACCCCTCCACTTT. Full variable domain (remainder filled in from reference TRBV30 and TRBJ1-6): SQTIHQWPATLVQPVGSPLSLECTVEGTSNPNLYWYRQAAGRGLQLLFYSVGIGQISSEVPQNLSASRPQDRQFILSSKKLLLSDSGFYLCAWSDRGPGSPLHFGNGTRLTVT.

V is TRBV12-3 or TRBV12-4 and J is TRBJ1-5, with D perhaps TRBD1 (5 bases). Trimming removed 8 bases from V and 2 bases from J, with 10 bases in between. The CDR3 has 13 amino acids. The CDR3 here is CASGAGGNQPQHF. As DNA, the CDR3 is TGTGCCAGCGGGGCGGGGGGCAATCAGCCCCAGCATTTT.

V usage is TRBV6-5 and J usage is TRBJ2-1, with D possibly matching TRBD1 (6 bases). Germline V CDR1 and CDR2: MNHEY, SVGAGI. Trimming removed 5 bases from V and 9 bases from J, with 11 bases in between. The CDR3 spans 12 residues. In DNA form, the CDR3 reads TGTGCCAGCAGTACCCTAGGGGGTGAGCAGTTCTTC. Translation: CASSTLGGEQFF.

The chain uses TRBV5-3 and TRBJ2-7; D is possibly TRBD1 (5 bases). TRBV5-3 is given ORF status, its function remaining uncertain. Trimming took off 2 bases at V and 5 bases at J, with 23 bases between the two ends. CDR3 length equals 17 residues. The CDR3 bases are TGTGCCAGAAGCTTCCACCCGTCCCGCGTCCCAGGGAACGAGCAGTACGTC. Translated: CARSFHPSRVPGNEQYV.

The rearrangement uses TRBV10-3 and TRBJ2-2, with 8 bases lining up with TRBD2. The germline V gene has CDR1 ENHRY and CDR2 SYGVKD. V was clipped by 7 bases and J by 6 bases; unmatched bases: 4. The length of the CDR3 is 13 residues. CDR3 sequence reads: CAITGGVAGELFF. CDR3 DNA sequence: TGTGCCATCACCGGGGGGGTGGCCGGGGAGCTGTTTTTT.

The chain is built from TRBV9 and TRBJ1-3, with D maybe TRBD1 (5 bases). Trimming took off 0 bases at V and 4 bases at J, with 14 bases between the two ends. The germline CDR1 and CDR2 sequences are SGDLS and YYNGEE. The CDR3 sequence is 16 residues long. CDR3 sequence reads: CASSVGRGTPGNTIYF. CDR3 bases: TGTGCCAGCAGCGTAGGTCGGGGGACCCCCGGAAACACCATATATTTT. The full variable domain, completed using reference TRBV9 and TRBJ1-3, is DSGVTQTPKHLITATGQRVTLRCSPRSGDLSVYWYQQSLDQGLQFLIQYYNGEERAKGNILERFSAQQFPDLHSELNLSSLELGDSALYFCASSVGRGTPGNTIYFGEGSWLTVV.

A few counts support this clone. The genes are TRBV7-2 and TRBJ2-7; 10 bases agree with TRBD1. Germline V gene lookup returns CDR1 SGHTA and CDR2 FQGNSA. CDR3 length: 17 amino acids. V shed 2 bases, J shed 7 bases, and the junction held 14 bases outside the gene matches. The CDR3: CASSLRLVGTGAGEQYV. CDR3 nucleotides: TGTGCCAGCAGCTTACGTCTGGTCGGGACAGGGGCGGGAGAGCAGTACGTC.

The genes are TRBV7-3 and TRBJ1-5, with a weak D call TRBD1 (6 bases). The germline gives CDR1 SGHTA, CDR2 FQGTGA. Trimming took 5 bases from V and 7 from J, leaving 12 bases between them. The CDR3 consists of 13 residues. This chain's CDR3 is CASSTGRGQPQHF. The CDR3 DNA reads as TGTGCCAGCAGCACAGGGAGGGGCCAGCCCCAGCATTTT.

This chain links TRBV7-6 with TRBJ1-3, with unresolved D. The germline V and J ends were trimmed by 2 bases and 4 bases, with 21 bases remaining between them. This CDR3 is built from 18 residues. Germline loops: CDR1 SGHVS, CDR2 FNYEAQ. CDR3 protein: CASSLTALEGTGGNTIYF. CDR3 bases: TGTGCCAGCAGCTTAACGGCCCTAGAGGGAACGGGAGGAAACACCATATATTTT. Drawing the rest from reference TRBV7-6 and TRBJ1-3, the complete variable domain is GAGVSQSPRYKVTKRGQDVALRCDPISGHVSLYWYRQALGQGPEFLTYFNYEAQQDKSGLPNDRFSAERPEGSISTLTIQRTEQRDSAMYRCASSLTALEGTGGNTIYFGEGSWLTVV.

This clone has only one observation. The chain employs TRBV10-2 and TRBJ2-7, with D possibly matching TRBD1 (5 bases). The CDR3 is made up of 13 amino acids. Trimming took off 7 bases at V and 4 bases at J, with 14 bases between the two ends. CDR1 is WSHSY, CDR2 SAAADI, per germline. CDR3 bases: TGCGCCAGCACGGTGGGGCCACAGTACGAGCAGTACGTC. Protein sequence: CASTVGPQYEQYV.

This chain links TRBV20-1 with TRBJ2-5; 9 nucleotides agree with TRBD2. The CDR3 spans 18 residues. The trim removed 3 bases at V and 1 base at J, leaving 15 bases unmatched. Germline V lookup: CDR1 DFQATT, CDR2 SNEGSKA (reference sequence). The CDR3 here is CSASSALAGERSQETQYF. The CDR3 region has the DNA TGCAGTGCTAGTTCCGCATTAGCGGGGGAGAGAAGCCAAGAGACCCAGTACTTC.

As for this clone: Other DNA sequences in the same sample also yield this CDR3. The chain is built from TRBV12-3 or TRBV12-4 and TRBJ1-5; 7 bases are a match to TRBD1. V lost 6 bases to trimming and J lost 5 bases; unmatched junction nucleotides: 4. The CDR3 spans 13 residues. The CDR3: CASSRQGHQPQHF. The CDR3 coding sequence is TGTGCCAGCAGCAGACAGGGCCATCAGCCCCAGCATTTT.

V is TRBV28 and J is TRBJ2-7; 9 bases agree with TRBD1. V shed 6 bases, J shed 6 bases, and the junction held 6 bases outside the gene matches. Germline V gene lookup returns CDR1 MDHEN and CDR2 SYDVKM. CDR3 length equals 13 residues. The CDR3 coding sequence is TGTGCCAGCAGGCAACAGGGGGCTAGCGAGCAGTACGTC. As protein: CASRQQGASEQYV.

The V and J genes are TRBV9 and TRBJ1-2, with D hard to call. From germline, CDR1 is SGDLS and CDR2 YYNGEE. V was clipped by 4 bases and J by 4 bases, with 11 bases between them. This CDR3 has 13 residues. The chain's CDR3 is CASSPVAGYGYTF. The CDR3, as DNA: TGTGCCAGCAGCCCCGTCGCAGGCTATGGCTACACCTTC.

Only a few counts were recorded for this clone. The CDR3 nucleotides are TGTGCCAGCTCACCGCAGGGCCGAGACGGACGGTCTGAAGCTTTCTTT. Protein product: CASSPQGRDGRSEAFF. This chain connects TRBV18 to TRBJ1-1; a weak D match, TRBD1 (5 bases). Per germline, CDR1 KGHSH and CDR2 LQKENI. V lost 3 bases and J lost 6, with 20 bases in between. The CDR3 consists of 16 residues.

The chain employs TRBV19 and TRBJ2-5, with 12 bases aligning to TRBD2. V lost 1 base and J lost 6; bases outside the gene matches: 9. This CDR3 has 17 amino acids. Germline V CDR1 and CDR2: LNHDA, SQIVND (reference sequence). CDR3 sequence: CASSIAASGRAGKTQYF. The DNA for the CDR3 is TGTGCCAGTAGTATAGCGGCTAGCGGGAGGGCCGGAAAGACCCAGTACTTC.

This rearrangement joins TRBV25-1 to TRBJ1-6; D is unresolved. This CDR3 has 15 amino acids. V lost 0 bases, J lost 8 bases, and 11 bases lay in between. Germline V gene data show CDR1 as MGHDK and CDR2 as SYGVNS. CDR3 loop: CASSEYRDPHSPLHF. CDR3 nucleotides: TGTGCCAGCAGTGAATATCGGGATCCTCATTCACCCCTCCACTTT.

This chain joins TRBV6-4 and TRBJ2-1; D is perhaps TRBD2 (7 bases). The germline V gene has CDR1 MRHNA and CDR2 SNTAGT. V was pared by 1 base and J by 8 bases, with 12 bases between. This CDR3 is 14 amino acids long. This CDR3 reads CASSDWGGADEQFF. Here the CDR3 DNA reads TGTGCCAGCAGTGACTGGGGGGGGGCTGATGAGCAGTTCTTC.

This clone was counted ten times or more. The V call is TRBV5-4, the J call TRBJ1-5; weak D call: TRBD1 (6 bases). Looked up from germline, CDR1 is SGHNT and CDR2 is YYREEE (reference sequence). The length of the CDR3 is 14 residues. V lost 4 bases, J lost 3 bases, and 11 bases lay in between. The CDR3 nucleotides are TGTGCCAGCAGCCAACAGGGATCCAATCAGCCCCAGCATTTT. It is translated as CASSQQGSNQPQHF.

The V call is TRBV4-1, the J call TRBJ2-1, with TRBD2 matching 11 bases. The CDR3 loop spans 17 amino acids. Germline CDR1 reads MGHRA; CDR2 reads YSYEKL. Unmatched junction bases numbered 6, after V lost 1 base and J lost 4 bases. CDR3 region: CASSQGDTSGSYNEQFF. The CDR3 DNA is TGCGCCAGCAGCCAAGGGGACACTAGCGGGAGTTACAATGAGCAGTTCTTC.

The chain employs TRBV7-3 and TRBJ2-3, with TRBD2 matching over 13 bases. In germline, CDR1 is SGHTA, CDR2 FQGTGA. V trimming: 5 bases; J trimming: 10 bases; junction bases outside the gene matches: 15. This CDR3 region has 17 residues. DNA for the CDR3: TGTGCCAGCAGCAGCCATGTGGGGACTAGCGGGGTGAATCCGCAGTATTTT. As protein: CASSSHVGTSGVNPQYF.

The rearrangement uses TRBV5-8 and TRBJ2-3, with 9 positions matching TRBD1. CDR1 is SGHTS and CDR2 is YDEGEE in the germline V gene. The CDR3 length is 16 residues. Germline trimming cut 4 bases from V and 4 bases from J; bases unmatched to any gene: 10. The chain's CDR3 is CASSLGWTGVADTQYF. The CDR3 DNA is TGTGCCAGCAGCCTTGGCTGGACAGGGGTGGCAGATACGCAGTATTTT. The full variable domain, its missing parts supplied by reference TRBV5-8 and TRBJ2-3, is EAGVTQSPTHLIKTRGQQATLRCSPISGHTSVYWYQQALGLGLQFLLWYDEGEERNRGNFPPRFSGRQFPNYSSELNVNALELEDSALYLCASSLGWTGVADTQYFGPGTRLTVL.

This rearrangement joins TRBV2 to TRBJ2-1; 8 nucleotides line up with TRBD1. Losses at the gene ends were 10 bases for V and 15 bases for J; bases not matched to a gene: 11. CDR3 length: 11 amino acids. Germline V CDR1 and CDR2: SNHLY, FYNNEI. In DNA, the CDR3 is TGTGCCACCCGCCTCCGGGACAGGCGGTTCTTC. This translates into CATRLRDRRFF.

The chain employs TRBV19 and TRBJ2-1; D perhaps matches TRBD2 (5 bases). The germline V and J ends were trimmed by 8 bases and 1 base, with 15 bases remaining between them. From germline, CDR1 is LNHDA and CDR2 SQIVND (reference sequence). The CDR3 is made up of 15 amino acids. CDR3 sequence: CASASARGSYNEQFF. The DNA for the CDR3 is TGTGCCAGTGCCTCTGCCCGCGGGTCCTACAATGAGCAGTTCTTC.

The CDR3 bases are TGTGCCAGCAGCTTTCGGACTATAGATGAGCAGTTCTTC. Amino acids: CASSFRTIDEQFF. The chain is built from TRBV7-9 and TRBJ2-1, with a tentative D call TRBD2 (6 bases). This CDR3 spans 13 amino acids. Germline V lookup: CDR1 SEHNR, CDR2 FQNEAQ (reference sequence). The ends were cut back, 3 bases at V and 8 bases at J, with 11 bases in the middle.

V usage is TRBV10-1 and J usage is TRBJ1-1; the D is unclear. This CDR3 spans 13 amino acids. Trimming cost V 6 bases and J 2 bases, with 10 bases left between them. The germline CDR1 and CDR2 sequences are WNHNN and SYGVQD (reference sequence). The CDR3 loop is CASRRSFNTEAFF. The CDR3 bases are TGCGCCAGCAGGAGAAGTTTTAACACTGAAGCTTTCTTT.

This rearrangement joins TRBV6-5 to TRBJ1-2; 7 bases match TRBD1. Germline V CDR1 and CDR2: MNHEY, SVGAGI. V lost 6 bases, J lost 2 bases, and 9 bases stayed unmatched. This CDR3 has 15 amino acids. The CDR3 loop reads CASSAPRQGNYGYTF. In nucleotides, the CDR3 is TGTGCCAGCAGCGCTCCTCGACAGGGCAACTATGGCTACACCTTC.

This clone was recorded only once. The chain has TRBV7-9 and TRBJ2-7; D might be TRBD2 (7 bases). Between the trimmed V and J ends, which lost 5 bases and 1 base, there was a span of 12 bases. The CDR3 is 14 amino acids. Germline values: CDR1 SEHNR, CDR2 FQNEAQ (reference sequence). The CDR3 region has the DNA TGTGCCAGCAGCGTCGAGGGGGGGTCCTACGAGCAGTACGTC. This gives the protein CASSVEGGSYEQYV.